The 17 T cell receptor beta chains presented below share a single source sample, sequenced in a study of response to subunit inactivated influenza vaccine. From the RT-PCR reads, TCRdb called clonotypes with MiXCR, one entry per CDR3 protein. This sample has about 520,000 distinct CDR3 sequences; 6.5% to 8% occur once, and the top ten carry around 13%. The source was PBMCs from blood, collected about 23 months after vaccination. Receptor source: a man in his fifties or sixties who received an inactivated influenza vaccine.

This chain joins TRBV12-3 or TRBV12-4 and TRBJ2-7; possibly TRBD1 for D (6 bases). The ends were cut back, 0 bases at V and 0 bases at J, with 15 bases in the middle. There are 17 residues in the CDR3. CDR3 sequence (DNA): TGTGCCAGCAGTTTAGCGTCAGGACAGATGAGCTCCTACGAGCAGTACTTC. Translating it yields CASSLASGQMSSYEQYF.

The J gene is TRBJ2-1, the V gene TRBV6-2 or TRBV6-3, with 8 bases fitting TRBD2. V was clipped by 4 bases and J by 6 bases; unmatched bases: 5. Germline V gene data show CDR1 as MNHEY and CDR2 as SVGEGT. The CDR3 contains 14 residues. The CDR3 region has the DNA TGTGCCAGCAGTTGGAACGGGGGGGGCAATGAGCAGTTCTTC. Translating gives CASSWNGGGNEQFF.

The J gene is TRBJ1-2, the V gene TRBV10-3; 8 nucleotides line up with TRBD1. With 10 bases clipped from V and 6 bases from J, the junction kept 10 bases outside the gene matches. This CDR3 is built from 13 residues. CDR1 is ENHRY, CDR2 SYGVKD, per germline. The DNA for the CDR3 is TGTGCCACCAGACAGGGGAGAGAGAATGGCTACACCTTC. Its protein is CATRQGRENGYTF.

A few counts support this clonotype. V usage is TRBV12-3 or TRBV12-4 and J usage is TRBJ2-7, with D possibly being TRBD1 (6 bases). This CDR3 has 15 amino acids. The V end lost 2 bases, the J end lost 7 bases, and 18 bases lay between the germline ends. CDR3 DNA: TGTGCCAGCAGTTTACTAGGCCAGGGGATGGGAGAGCAGTACTTC. Protein product: CASSLLGQGMGEQYF.

The gene calls are TRBV7-8 and TRBJ2-7; 8 bases line up with TRBD1. The CDR3 consists of 15 residues. CDR1 is SGHVS and CDR2 is FQNEAQ in the germline V gene. V lost 1 base to trimming and J lost 6 bases; unmatched junction nucleotides: 8. The CDR3 DNA reads as TGTGCCAGCAGCTTAGTCGGACAGGGACTTATCGAGCAGTACTTC. Translating gives CASSLVGQGLIEQYF.

This clonotype was seen at least ten times. The chain employs TRBV15 and TRBJ1-1; D might be TRBD1 (5 bases). This CDR3 comprises 14 residues. The germline CDR1 and CDR2 sequences are LNHNV and YYDKDF (reference sequence). The germline V and J ends were trimmed by 3 bases and 1 base, with 9 bases remaining between them. As DNA, the CDR3 is TGTGCCACCAGCAGGGCCAGGGCGAACACTGAAGCTTTCTTT. It translates to CATSRARANTEAFF.

This clonotype was detected a few times. This rearrangement joins TRBV7-9 to TRBJ1-1; D is undetermined. Trimming shortened V by 3 bases and J by 5 bases, and 10 bases separated the two germline ends. Germline V lookup: CDR1 SEHNR, CDR2 FQNEAQ (reference sequence). This CDR3 comprises 13 residues. CDR3 in DNA: TGTGCCAGCAGCTTCCGGGGAGAGACTGAAGCTTTCTTT. It specifies CASSFRGETEAFF.

This clonotype was found a few times. This chain joins TRBV4-3 and TRBJ2-3; 8 bases map to TRBD2. V lost 3 bases and J lost 3; bases outside the gene matches: 5. The CDR3 spans 15 residues. Germline CDR1 reads LGHNA; CDR2 reads YSLEER. The CDR3 is CASSHRGGATDTQYF. In DNA form, the CDR3 reads TGCGCCAGCAGCCACCGGGGGGGCGCGACAGATACGCAGTATTTT.

The chain links TRBV5-1 to TRBJ2-5; D gene uncertain. Germline V CDR1 and CDR2: SGHRS, YFSETQ. Trimming removed 4 bases at V and 6 bases at J, with 16 bases between. The CDR3 contains 14 residues. This CDR3 is CASSLLTEQQTQYF. The CDR3 DNA reads as TGCGCCAGCAGCCTACTCACAGAGCAGCAGACCCAGTACTTC.

A few counts support this clonotype. The chain has TRBV15 and TRBJ2-1; unclear D gene. Germline lookup yields CDR1 LNHNV and CDR2 YYDKDF (reference sequence). The CDR3 length is 15 residues. V was pared by 3 bases and J by 5 bases, with 14 bases between. The DNA for the CDR3 is TGTGCCACCAGCAGGAGGCATGGAAGCAACAATGAGCAGTTCTTC. Its protein product is CATSRRHGSNNEQFF.

This clonotype appeared many times. The gene calls are TRBV20-1 and TRBJ2-3; 8 bases match TRBD2. Unmatched junction bases numbered 9, after V lost 5 bases and J lost 2 bases. Germline V lookup: CDR1 DFQATT, CDR2 SNEGSKA (reference sequence). The length of the CDR3 is 15 residues. The CDR3 here is CSAPLAGPFTDTQYF. Here the CDR3 DNA reads TGCAGTGCTCCCTTAGCGGGACCGTTCACAGATACGCAGTATTTT.

Only a few counts were recorded for this clonotype. The V and J genes are TRBV20-1 and TRBJ2-5; no firm D call. The ends were cut back, 5 bases at V and 2 bases at J, with 15 bases in the middle. This CDR3 has 14 residues. The germline CDR1 and CDR2 sequences are DFQATT and SNEGSKA (reference sequence). CDR3 in amino acids: CSADSHSEQETQYF. Here the CDR3 DNA reads TGCAGTGCTGACTCCCACTCGGAACAAGAGACCCAGTACTTC.

V gene TRBV20-1 combines with J gene TRBJ2-5; 9 nucleotides match TRBD2. CDR1 is DFQATT and CDR2 is SNEGSKA in the germline V gene (reference sequence). The CDR3 loop spans 15 amino acids. The ends lost 0 bases at V and 2 bases at J; junction bases unmatched: 4. The CDR3 here is CSAREISGSQETQYF. The CDR3 DNA follows: TGCAGTGCTAGAGAGATTAGCGGGAGTCAAGAGACCCAGTACTTC.

The J gene is TRBJ2-1, the V gene TRBV6-2 or TRBV6-3; TRBD2 matches at 7 bases. Germline trimming cut 0 bases from V and 3 bases from J; bases unmatched to any gene: 8. The CDR3 runs to 17 residues. Germline lookup yields CDR1 MNHEY and CDR2 SVGEGT. CDR3 coding DNA: TGTGCCAGCAGTTACTCGAGTACCAGCGGGATCTACAATGAGCAGTTCTTC. As protein: CASSYSSTSGIYNEQFF.

This clonotype showed up just a few times. This sequence joins TRBV29-1 and TRBJ2-7; the match to TRBD2 covers 7 bases. This CDR3 comprises 15 residues. J lost 5 bases, V lost 2 bases, and 12 bases had no gene match. The germline V gene encodes CDR1 SQVTM and CDR2 ANQGSEA. The CDR3 region is CSVESQSGRADEQYF. DNA of the CDR3: TGCAGCGTTGAATCCCAGTCAGGGAGGGCTGACGAGCAGTACTTC.

This sequence joins TRBV20-1 and TRBJ1-2; 11 nucleotides line up with TRBD1. Losses at the gene ends were 3 bases for V and 6 bases for J; bases not matched to a gene: 12. CDR1 is DFQATT, CDR2 SNEGSKA, per germline (reference sequence). CDR3 length: 16 residues. CDR3 loop: CSASAKGTGGLDGYTF. Here the CDR3 DNA reads TGCAGTGCTAGTGCCAAGGGGACAGGGGGACTTGATGGCTACACCTTC.

This clonotype was seen a few times. The V call is TRBV7-3, the J call TRBJ2-2; D unresolved. V was pared by 4 bases and J by 6 bases, with 9 bases between. The CDR3 is 13 residues long. Germline CDR1 is SGHTA and CDR2 is FQGTGA. CDR3 DNA sequence: TGTGCCAGCAGCTCGACCGTACCCGGGGAGCTGTTTTTT. This codes for CASSSTVPGELFF.